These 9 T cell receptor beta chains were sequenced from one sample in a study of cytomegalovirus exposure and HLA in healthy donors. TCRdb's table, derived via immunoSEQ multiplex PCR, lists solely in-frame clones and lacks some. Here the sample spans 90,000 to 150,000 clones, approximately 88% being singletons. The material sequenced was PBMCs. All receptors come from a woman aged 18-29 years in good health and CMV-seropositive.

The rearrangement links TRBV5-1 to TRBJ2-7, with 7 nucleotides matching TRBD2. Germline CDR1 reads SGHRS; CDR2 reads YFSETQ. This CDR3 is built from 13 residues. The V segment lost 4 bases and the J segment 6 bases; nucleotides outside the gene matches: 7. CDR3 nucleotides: TGCGCCAGCAGCCCGAGCGGGATCGGCGAGCAGTACTTC. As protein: CASSPSGIGEQYF.

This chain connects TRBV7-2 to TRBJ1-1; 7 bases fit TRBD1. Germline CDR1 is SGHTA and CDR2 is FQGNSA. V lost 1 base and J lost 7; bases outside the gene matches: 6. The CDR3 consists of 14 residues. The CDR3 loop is CASSLVLHRGEAFF. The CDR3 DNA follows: TGTGCCAGCAGCTTAGTCTTACACAGGGGTGAAGCTTTCTTT. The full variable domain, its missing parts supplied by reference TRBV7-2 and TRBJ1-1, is GAGVSQSPSNKVTEKGKDVELRCDPISGHTALYWYRQSLGQGLEFLIYFQGNSAPDKSGLPSDRFSAERTGGSVSTLTIQRTQQEDSAVYLCASSLVLHRGEAFFGQGTRLTVV.

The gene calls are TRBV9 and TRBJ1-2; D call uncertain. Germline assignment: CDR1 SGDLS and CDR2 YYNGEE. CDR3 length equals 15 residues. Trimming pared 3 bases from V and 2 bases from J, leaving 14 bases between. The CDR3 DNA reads TGTGCCAGCAGCGCATACAGCGGTGGGAACTATGGCTACACCTTC. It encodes CASSAYSGGNYGYTF. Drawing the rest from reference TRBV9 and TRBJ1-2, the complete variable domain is DSGVTQTPKHLITATGQRVTLRCSPRSGDLSVYWYQQSLDQGLQFLIQYYNGEERAKGNILERFSAQQFPDLHSELNLSSLELGDSALYFCASSAYSGGNYGYTFGSGTRLTVV.

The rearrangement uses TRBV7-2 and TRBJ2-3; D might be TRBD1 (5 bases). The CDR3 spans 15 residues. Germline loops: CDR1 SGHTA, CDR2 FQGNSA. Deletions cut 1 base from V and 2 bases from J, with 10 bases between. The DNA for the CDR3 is TGTGCCAGCAGCTTAGGGGGCACTTCCACAGATACGCAGTATTTT. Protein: CASSLGGTSTDTQYF.

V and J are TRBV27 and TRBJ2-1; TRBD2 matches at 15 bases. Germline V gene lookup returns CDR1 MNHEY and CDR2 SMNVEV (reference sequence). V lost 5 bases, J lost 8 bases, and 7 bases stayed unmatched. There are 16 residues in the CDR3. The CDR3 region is CASSGLAGGEYHEQFF. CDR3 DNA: TGTGCCAGCAGTGGACTAGCGGGGGGGGAGTACCATGAGCAGTTCTTC.

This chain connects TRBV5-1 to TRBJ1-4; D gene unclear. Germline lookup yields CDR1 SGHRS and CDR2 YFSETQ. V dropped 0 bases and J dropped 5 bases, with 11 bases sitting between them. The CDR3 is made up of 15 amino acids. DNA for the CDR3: TGCGCCAGCAGCTTGGGAAACACCCCAAATGAAAAACTGTTTTTT. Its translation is CASSLGNTPNEKLFF.

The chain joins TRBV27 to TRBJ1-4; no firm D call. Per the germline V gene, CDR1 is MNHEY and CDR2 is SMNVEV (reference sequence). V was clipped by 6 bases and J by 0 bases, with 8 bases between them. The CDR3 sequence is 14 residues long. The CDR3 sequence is CASSPLSTNEKLFF. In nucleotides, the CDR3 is TGTGCCAGCAGCCCACTTTCAACTAATGAAAAACTGTTTTTT.

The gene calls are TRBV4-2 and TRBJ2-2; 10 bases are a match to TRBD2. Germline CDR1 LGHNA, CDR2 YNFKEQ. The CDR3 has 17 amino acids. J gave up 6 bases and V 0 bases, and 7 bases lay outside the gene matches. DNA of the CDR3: TGTGCCAGCAGCCAAGATATACAGCGGGAGGGGCCCGGGGAGCTGTTTTTT. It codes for CASSQDIQREGPGELFF.

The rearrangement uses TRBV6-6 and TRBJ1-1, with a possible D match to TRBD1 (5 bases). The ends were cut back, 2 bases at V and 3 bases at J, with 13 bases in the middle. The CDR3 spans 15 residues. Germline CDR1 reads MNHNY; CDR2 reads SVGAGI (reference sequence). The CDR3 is CASSYGQGRDTEAFF. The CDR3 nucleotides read TGTGCCAGCAGTTACGGGCAGGGAAGGGACACTGAAGCTTTCTTT.